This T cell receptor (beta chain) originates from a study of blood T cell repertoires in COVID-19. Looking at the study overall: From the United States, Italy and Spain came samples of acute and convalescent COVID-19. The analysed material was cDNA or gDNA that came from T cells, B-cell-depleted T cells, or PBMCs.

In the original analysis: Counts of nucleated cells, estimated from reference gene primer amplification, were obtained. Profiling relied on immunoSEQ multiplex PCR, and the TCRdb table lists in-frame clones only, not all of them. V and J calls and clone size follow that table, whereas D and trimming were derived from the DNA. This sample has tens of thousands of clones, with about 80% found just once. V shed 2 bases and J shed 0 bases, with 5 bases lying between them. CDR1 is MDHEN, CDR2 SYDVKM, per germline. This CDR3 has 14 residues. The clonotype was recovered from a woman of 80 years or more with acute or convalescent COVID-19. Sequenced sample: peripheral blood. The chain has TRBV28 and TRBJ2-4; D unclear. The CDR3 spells CASSLGGAKNIQYF. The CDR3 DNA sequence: TGTGCCAGCAGTTTAGGCGGAGCCAAAAACATTCAGTACTTC.